The 9 T cell receptor beta chains below all came from one sample that was sequenced in a study of blood T cell repertoires in COVID-19. Only in-frame clones appear in the TCRdb table, and some are missing; sequencing was by immunoSEQ multiplex PCR. The sample includes 240,000 or so clones, over 65% of them seen just once. The sample consisted of peripheral blood. These receptors all come from an elderly woman with acute or convalescent COVID-19.

V is TRBV7-8 and J is TRBJ2-5; 9 bases map to TRBD1. Trimming at V came to 4 bases and at J to 4 bases, leaving 13 bases not matched to a gene. Germline CDR1 is SGHVS and CDR2 is FQNEAQ. This CDR3 is 17 amino acids long. The chain's CDR3 is CASSWPLGQGFGETQYF. The CDR3 DNA is TGTGCCAGCAGCTGGCCCCTGGGACAGGGCTTTGGAGAGACCCAGTACTTC.

The chain couples TRBV15 to TRBJ2-2, with no clear D. With 4 bases removed from V and 7 bases from J, the gap between germline ends came to 16 bases. This CDR3 is built from 15 residues. Germline V gene lookup returns CDR1 LNHNV and CDR2 YYDKDF (reference sequence). CDR3 amino acids: CATSNGVPNFGELFF. Written as DNA, the CDR3 is TGTGCCACCAGCAATGGAGTCCCTAATTTCGGGGAGCTGTTTTTT.

The rearrangement links TRBV18 to TRBJ1-3; unclear D gene. V shed 5 bases and J shed 2 bases, with 16 bases lying between them. The CDR3 loop spans 16 amino acids. The germline gives CDR1 KGHSH, CDR2 LQKENI. CDR3 region: CASSYSIRGPGNTIYF. The CDR3 DNA reads TGTGCCAGCTCATACTCAATACGAGGGCCTGGAAACACCATATATTTT.

This chain links TRBV5-6 with TRBJ1-2, with D possibly TRBD1 on 5 matching bases. Trimming stripped 4 bases from V and 4 bases from J, with 14 bases between. Germline CDR1 is SGHDT and CDR2 is YYEEEE. CDR3 size: 14 residues. The CDR3 DNA reads TGTGCCAGCAGCAAAAGACAGATTCGCTATGGCTACACCTTC. It encodes CASSKRQIRYGYTF. The full variable domain, completed using reference TRBV5-6 and TRBJ1-2, is DAGVTQSPTHLIKTRGQQVTLRCSPKSGHDTVSWYQQALGQGPQFIFQYYEEEERQRGNFPDRFSGHQFPNYSSELNVNALLLGDSALYLCASSKRQIRYGYTFGSGTRLTVV.

The DNA for the CDR3 is TGCGCCAGCAGCTTGGCCGGGACTAGCGGGAGGGCCTCTGGTGAGCAGTTCTTC. Its translation is CASSLAGTSGRASGEQFF. The chain links TRBV5-1 to TRBJ2-1; 16 bases line up with TRBD2. The V and J ends lost 0 bases and 9 bases, in that order; junction bases with no gene match: 9. Looked up from germline, CDR1 is SGHRS and CDR2 is YFSETQ. The CDR3 loop spans 18 amino acids.

The rearrangement links TRBV6-5 to TRBJ1-2; 7 bases are shared with TRBD1. This CDR3 spans 13 amino acids. Germline CDR1 MNHEY, CDR2 SVGAGI. J was trimmed by 4 bases and V by 8 bases; bases with no gene match: 7. Here the CDR3 reads CASAVQGIYGYTF. CDR3 coding DNA: TGTGCCAGCGCCGTACAGGGGATCTATGGCTACACCTTC.

The chain couples TRBV9 to TRBJ2-3, with 8 bases that match TRBD1. V shed 1 base, J shed 2 bases, and the junction held 6 bases outside the gene matches. This CDR3 has 16 residues. The germline gives CDR1 SGDLS, CDR2 YYNGEE. In DNA form, the CDR3 reads TGTGCCAGCAGCGTACGATCAGGGGGCGACACAGATACGCAGTATTTT. It codes for CASSVRSGGDTDTQYF. Supplemented by reference TRBV9 and TRBJ2-3, the full variable domain reads DSGVTQTPKHLITATGQRVTLRCSPRSGDLSVYWYQQSLDQGLQFLIQYYNGEERAKGNILERFSAQQFPDLHSELNLSSLELGDSALYFCASSVRSGGDTDTQYFGPGTRLTVL.

This rearrangement joins TRBV5-1 to TRBJ2-7; D perhaps matches TRBD2 (5 bases). Trimming removed 8 bases from V and 2 bases from J, with 14 bases in between. This CDR3 region has 13 residues. Germline CDR1 is SGHRS and CDR2 is YFSETQ. DNA for the CDR3: TGCGCCAGTAGGACCGGGGTGACCTACGAGCAGTACTTC. Translating it yields CASRTGVTYEQYF.

CDR3 DNA: TGTGCCAGCAGTGAGCCCAGCGGGAGGTCGTACGAGCAGTACTTC. As protein: CASSEPSGRSYEQYF. J is TRBJ2-7 and V is TRBV6-1; 9 nucleotides match TRBD2. CDR1 is MNHNS, CDR2 SASEGT, per germline. V gave up 3 bases and J gave up 4 bases; unmatched junction bases: 7. The CDR3 is 15 residues long.